This note documents a single T cell receptor (beta chain) sequence. These data originate in a study of T-cell memory formation after mild COVID-19. Using its own MiXCR run on the 5' RACE reads, TCRdb lists one record per CDR3 protein. The sample carries around 300,000 distinct CDR3 sequences, over 10% recorded once. Trimming took 6 bases from V and 2 from J; bases not matched to a gene: 6. The length of the CDR3 is 15 residues. CDR1 is MNHEY and CDR2 is SMNVEV in the germline V gene (reference sequence). This clonotype was obtained from a young man who had mild COVID-19 (a few samples of this study predate the infection). Cell type and time point are not known. The genes are TRBV27 and TRBJ2-5, with 10 positions matching TRBD1. Sequences were obtained from PBMCs or a T cell subset sorted from them (not recorded which). For the CDR3, the DNA is TGTGCCAGCAGAACCGGGACAGGGGCACAAGAGACCCAGTACTTC. Its protein is CASRTGTGAQETQYF.